This TCR beta chain is drawn from a study of CD8 T cells in ankylosing spondylitis. V lost 3 bases and J 5 bases, leaving 3 bases between the germline ends. CDR3 length equals 11 residues. Germline V CDR1 and CDR2: SGHKS, YYEKEE (reference sequence). TCRdb re-analysed the 5' RACE reads in MiXCR, keeping a single row per CDR3 protein. The table lists approximately 220,000 distinct CDR3 sequences, more than 25% of them singletons, with more than 6.5% in the top ten. This clonotype came up many times. The chain couples TRBV5-5 to TRBJ2-4; D unclear. This receptor was obtained from a male donor with ankylosing spondylitis or in good health (not recorded which). The sample comprised blood, either unsorted or a sorted T cell fraction (not recorded which). Written as DNA, the CDR3 is TGTGCCAGCAGCTGGGAAAACATTCAGTACTTC. It translates to CASSWENIQYF.